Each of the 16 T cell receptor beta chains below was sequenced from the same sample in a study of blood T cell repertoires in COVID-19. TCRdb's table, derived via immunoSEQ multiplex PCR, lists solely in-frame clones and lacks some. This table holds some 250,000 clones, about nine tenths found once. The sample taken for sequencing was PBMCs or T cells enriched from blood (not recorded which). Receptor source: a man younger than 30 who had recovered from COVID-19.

CDR3: CASSDFGQGGNEKLFF. The CDR3 DNA reads TGTGCCAGCAGTGATTTCGGACAGGGGGGGAATGAAAAACTGTTTTTT. This chain connects TRBV25-1 to TRBJ1-4, with 10 bases aligning to TRBD1. J was trimmed by 5 bases and V by 3 bases; bases with no gene match: 6. Germline lookup yields CDR1 MGHDK and CDR2 SYGVNS. CDR3 length equals 16 residues.

The CDR3 coding sequence is TGTGCCAGCAGCTTTCCCCGGACAGCTACTAGCACAGATACGCAGTATTTT. Translated, it gives CASSFPRTATSTDTQYF. This chain uses TRBV7-9 with TRBJ2-3, with D maybe TRBD1 (6 bases). This CDR3 is built from 17 residues. V was pared by 3 bases and J by 0 bases, with 16 bases between. CDR1 is SEHNR and CDR2 is FQNEAQ in the germline V gene (reference sequence).

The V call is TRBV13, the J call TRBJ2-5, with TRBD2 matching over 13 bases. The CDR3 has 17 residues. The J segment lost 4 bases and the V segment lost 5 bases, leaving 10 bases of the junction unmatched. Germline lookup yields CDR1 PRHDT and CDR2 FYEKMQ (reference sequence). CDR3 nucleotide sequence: TGTGCCAGCAGCCCTCGGACTAGCGGGAGTGACGGAGAGACCCAGTACTTC. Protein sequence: CASSPRTSGSDGETQYF.

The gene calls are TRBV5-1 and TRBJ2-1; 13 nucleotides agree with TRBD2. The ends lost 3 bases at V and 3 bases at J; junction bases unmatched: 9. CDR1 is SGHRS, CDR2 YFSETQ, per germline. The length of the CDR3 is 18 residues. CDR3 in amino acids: CASSSLGLAGVVYNEQFF. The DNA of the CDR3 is TGCGCCAGCAGCTCCTTAGGACTAGCGGGGGTGGTCTACAATGAGCAGTTCTTC.

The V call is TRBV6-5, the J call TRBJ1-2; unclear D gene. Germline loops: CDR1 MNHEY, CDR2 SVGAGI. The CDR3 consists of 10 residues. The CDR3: CKPGSRGYTF. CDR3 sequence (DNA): TGTAAACCCGGCAGCAGGGGCTACACCTTC.

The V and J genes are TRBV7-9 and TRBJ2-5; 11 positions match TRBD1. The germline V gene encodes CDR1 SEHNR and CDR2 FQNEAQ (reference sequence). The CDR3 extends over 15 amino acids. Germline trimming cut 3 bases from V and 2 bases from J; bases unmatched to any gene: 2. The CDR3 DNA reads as TGTGCCAGCAGCTTTGGGGACAGGGGGCAAGAGACCCAGTACTTC. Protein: CASSFGDRGQETQYF.

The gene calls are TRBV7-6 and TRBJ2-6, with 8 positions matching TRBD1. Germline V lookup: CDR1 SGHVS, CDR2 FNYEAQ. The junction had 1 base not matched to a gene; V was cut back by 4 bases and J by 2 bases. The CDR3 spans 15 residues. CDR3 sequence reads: CASSSTGAGANVLTF. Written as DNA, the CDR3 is TGTGCCAGCAGCTCGACAGGGGCTGGGGCCAACGTCCTGACTTTC.

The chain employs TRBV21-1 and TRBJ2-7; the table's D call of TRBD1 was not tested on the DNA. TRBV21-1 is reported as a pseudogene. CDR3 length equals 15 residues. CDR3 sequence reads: CATSGQTHSDYEQYF. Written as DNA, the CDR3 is TGTGCCACCAGCGGACAGACGCATTCGGACTACGAGCAGTACTTC.

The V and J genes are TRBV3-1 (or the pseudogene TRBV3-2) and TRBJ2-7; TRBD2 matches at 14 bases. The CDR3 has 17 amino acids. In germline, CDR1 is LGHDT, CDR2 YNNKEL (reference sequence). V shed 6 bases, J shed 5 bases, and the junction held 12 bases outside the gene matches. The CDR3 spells CASSWTSGRIGANEQYF. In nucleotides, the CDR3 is TGTGCCAGCAGTTGGACTAGCGGGAGGATCGGGGCAAACGAGCAGTACTTC.

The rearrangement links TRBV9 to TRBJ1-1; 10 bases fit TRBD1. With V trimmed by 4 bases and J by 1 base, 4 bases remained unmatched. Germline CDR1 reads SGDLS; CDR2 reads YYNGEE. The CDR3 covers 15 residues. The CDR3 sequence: CASSPWTGGNTEAFF. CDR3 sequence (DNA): TGTGCCAGCAGCCCTTGGACAGGGGGGAACACTGAAGCTTTCTTT.

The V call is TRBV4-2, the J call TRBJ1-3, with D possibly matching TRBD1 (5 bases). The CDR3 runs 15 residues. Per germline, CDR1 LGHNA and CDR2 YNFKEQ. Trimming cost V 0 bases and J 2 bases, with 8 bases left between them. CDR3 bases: TGTGCCAGCAGCCAAGATGGAGGGGCTGGAAACACCATATATTTT. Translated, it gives CASSQDGGAGNTIYF.

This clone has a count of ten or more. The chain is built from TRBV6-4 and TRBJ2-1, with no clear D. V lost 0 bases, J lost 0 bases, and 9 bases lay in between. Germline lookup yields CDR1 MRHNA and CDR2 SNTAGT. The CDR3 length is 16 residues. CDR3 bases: TGTGCCAGCAGTGACTCTCTCATGAGCTCCTACAATGAGCAGTTCTTC. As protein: CASSDSLMSSYNEQFF.

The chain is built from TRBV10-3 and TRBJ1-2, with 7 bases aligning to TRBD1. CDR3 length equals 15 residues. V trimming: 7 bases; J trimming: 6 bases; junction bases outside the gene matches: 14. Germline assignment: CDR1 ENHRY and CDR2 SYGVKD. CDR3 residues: CAITEVTGTVHGYTF. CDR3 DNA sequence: TGTGCCATCACCGAGGTGACAGGGACGGTACATGGCTACACCTTC.

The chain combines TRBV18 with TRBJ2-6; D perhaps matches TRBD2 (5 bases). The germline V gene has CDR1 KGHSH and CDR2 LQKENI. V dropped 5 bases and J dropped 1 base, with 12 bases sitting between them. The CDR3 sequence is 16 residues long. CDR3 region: CASSSSGGSGANVLTF. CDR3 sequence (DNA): TGTGCCAGCTCATCCTCCGGAGGTTCTGGGGCCAACGTCCTGACTTTC. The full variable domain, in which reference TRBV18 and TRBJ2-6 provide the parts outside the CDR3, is NAGVMQNPRHLVRRRGQEARLRCSPMKGHSHVYWYRQLPEEGLKFMVYLQKENIIDESGMPKERFSAEFPKEGPSILRIQQVVRGDSAAYFCASSSSGGSGANVLTFGAGSRLTVL.

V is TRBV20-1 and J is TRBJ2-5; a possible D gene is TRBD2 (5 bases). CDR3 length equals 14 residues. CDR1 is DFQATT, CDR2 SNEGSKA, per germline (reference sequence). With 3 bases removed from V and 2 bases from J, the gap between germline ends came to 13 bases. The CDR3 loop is CSASTTGSQETQYF. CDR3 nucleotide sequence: TGCAGTGCTAGTACGACGGGGTCTCAAGAGACCCAGTACTTC.

The CDR3 protein is CASSLDGSSRNEQYF. The DNA for the CDR3 is TGTGCCAGCAGCTTAGACGGGAGTAGTAGGAACGAGCAGTACTTC. The genes are TRBV7-9 and TRBJ2-7; D perhaps matches TRBD2 (6 bases). From germline, CDR1 is SEHNR and CDR2 FQNEAQ (reference sequence). The length of the CDR3 is 15 residues. V shed 1 base and J shed 5 bases, with 15 bases lying between them.